This T cell receptor (beta chain) was sequenced for a study of T cell responses to AZD1222 COVID-19 vaccine. Study observations and caveats: Close to half of spike-specific TCRs reportedly recognize unmutated variant regions. Recipients of two AZD1222 doses showed rising Spike-specific TCR breadth and depth. Repertoires were obtained solely post-peak T cell response. With dominance at 160-218 and 743-854, vaccine-associated CD4 TCRs spanned spike.

Method: immunoSEQ multiplex PCR; TCRdb's copy keeps in-frame clones and lacks some. Among about 120,000 clones listed, about nine tenths were seen once. In regard to this clone: Antigen specificity is unknown.

V was trimmed by 9 bases and J by 6 bases, leaving 16 bases between them. The germline CDR1 and CDR2 sequences are KGHDR and SFDVKD. The CDR3 has 13 residues. This chain joins TRBV24-1 and TRBJ1-1; D call uncertain. The clonotype was recovered from an adult in good health. Source: peripheral blood, taken on day 0 of AZD1222 vaccination. CDR3 loop: CATRGSAAPEAFF. CDR3 DNA sequence: TGTGCCACCCGCGGTTCCGCGGCCCCTGAAGCTTTCTTT.